This TCR beta chain was identified during a study of PD-L1 blockade in urothelial cancer. Study-wide background: Starting around 2014, patients were given atezolizumab (1,200 mg intravenously every 3 weeks). T cells numbered a median of approximately 150,000 in the blood samples.

Concerning this clone: Its antigen is not known.

This CDR3 region has 13 residues. CDR1 and CDR2 from the germline V gene are MNHEY and SMNVEV (reference sequence). V lost 0 bases and J lost 10, with 11 bases in between. Some clones are missing from TCRdb's copy, which holds only in-frame ones; the method was immunoSEQ multiplex PCR. Among tens of thousands of clones, almost 85% were seen once, and the ten largest hold 4.5%. Study-wide points: Below-median TCR clonality that was measured in pretreatment blood predicted better survival.

Peripheral blood mononuclear cells were collected from every patient before and during treatment, yielding between 1 and 8 samples per patient. This sequence joins TRBV27 and TRBJ2-3, with D possibly TRBD1 on 5 matching bases. This TCR was recovered from a man aged 65 to 79 with urothelial cancer. Here the sequenced sample was PBMCs, taken around atezolizumab (anti-PD-L1) treatment. The CDR3 sequence is CASSLSGPPAQYF. As DNA, the CDR3 is TGTGCCAGCAGTTTATCGGGGCCGCCCGCGCAGTATTTT.